The source of this TCR beta chain is a study of T cells in localized non-small cell lung cancer. General observations from the study: Higher blood T cell density tracked longer overall survival. As only one tumor region underwent sequencing, heterogeneity remains possible. In uninvolved adjacent lung, T cell clonality reached its highest value, exceeding tumor. Detection in adjacent lung was observed for a median approximately 53 of the top 100 tumor clones.

TCRdb's copy holds only in-frame clones and misses some; the assay was immunoSEQ multiplex PCR. Here the sample spans 28,000 or so clones, 81% being singletons. Remarks on this clone: What it binds is not known.

The sample here was peripheral blood, taken before any cancer treatment. The source of this sequence is a man aged 40-75 years with stage III squamous cell lung carcinoma.

The CDR3 spells CASSLGQGGAFF. In DNA form, the CDR3 reads TGTGCCAGCAGCTTGGGACAGGGAGGAGCTTTCTTT. The V gene is TRBV5-5, the J gene TRBJ1-1, with TRBD1 identical over 7 bases. This CDR3 contains 12 residues. The trim removed 0 bases at V and 10 bases at J, leaving 3 bases unmatched. Per the germline V gene, CDR1 is SGHKS and CDR2 is YYEKEE (reference sequence). Full variable domain (remainder filled in from reference TRBV5-5 and TRBJ1-1): DAGVTQSPTHLIKTRGQQVTLRCSPISGHKSVSWYQQVLGQGPQFIFQYYEKEERGRGNFPDRFSARQFPNYSSELNVNALLLGDSALYLCASSLGQGGAFFGQGTRLTVV.